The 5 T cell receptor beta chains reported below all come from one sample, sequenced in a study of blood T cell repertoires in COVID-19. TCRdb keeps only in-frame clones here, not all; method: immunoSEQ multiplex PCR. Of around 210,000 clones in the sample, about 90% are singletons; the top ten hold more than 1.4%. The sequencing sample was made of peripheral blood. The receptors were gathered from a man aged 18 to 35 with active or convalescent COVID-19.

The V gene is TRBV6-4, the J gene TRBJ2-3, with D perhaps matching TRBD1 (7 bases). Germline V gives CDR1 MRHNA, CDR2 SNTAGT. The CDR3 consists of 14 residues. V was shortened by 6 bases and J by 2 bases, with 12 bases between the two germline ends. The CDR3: CASSRGAATDTQYF. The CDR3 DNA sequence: TGTGCCAGCAGCAGGGGGGCGGCCACAGATACGCAGTATTTT.

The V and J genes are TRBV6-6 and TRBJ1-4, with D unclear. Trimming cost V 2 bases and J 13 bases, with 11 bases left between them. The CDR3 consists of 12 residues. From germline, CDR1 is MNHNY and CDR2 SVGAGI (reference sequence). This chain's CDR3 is CASSYERHRLFF. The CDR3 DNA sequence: TGTGCCAGCAGTTACGAACGTCACAGACTGTTTTTT.

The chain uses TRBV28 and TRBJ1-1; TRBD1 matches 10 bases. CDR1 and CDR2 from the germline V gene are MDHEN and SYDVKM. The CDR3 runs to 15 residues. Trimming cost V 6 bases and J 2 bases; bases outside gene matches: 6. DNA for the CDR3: TGTGCCAGCAGGCCGGGACAGGGGCGAAACACTGAAGCTTTCTTT. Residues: CASRPGQGRNTEAFF.

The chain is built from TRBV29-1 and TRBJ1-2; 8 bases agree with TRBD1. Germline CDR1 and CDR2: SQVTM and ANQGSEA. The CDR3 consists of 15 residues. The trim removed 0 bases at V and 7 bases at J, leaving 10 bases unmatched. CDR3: CSVEDHRQGQGGYTF. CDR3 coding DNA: TGCAGCGTTGAAGATCATCGACAGGGGCAAGGTGGCTACACCTTC. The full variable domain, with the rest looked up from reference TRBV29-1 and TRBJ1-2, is SAVISQKPSRDICQRGTSLTIQCQVDSQVTMMFWYRQQPGQSLTLIATANQGSEATYESGFVIDKFPISRPNLTFSTLTVSNMSPEDSSIYLCSVEDHRQGQGGYTFGSGTRLTVV.

CDR3: CASSLFRGISYEQYF. DNA of the CDR3: TGTGCCAGCAGTTTATTCCGGGGTATCTCCTACGAGCAGTACTTC. The gene calls are TRBV28 and TRBJ2-7, with D possibly matching TRBD2 (5 bases). This CDR3 contains 15 residues. The germline gives CDR1 MDHEN, CDR2 SYDVKM. The ends were cut back, 1 base at V and 0 bases at J, with 10 bases in the middle.